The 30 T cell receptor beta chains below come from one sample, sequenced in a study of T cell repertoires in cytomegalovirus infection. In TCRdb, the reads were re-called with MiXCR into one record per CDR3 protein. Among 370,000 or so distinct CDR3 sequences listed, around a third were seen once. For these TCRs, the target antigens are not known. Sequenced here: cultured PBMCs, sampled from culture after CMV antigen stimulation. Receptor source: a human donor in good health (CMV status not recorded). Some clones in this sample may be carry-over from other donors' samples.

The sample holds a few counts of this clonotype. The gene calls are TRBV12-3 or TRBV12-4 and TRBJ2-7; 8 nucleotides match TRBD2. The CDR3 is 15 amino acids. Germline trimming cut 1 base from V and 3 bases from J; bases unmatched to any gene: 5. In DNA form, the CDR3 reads TGTGCCAGCAGTTTAGGTGGTAGCGGGATCTACGAGCAGTACGTC. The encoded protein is CASSLGGSGIYEQYV.

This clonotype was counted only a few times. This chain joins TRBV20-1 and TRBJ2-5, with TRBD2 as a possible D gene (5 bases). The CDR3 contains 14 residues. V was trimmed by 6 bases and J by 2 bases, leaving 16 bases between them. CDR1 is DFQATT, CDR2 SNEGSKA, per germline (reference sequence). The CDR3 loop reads CSAPPRIAQETQYF. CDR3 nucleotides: TGCAGTGCCCCTCCCCGCATAGCGCAAGAGACCCAGTACTTC.

CDR3 sequence reads: CASSFEVHTEAFF. The CDR3 nucleotides are TGTGCCAGCAGTTTTGAGGTCCATACTGAAGCTTTCTTT. The rearrangement uses TRBV12-3 or TRBV12-4 and TRBJ1-1, with no clear D. V dropped 3 bases and J dropped 5 bases, with 10 bases sitting between them. The CDR3 is 13 residues long.

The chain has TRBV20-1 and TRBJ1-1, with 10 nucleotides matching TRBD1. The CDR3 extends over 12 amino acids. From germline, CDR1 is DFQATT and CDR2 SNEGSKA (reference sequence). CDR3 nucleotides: TGCAGGGCGGGACAGGGGAGCACTGAAGCTTTCTTT. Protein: CRAGQGSTEAFF.

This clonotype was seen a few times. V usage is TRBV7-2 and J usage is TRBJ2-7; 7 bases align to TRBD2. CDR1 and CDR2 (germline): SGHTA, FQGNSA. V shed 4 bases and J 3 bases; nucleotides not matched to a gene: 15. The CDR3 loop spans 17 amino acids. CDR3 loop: CASSCLGVAGELYEQYV. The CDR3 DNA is TGTGCCAGCAGCTGCCTAGGGGTCGCGGGAGAGCTCTACGAGCAGTACGTC.

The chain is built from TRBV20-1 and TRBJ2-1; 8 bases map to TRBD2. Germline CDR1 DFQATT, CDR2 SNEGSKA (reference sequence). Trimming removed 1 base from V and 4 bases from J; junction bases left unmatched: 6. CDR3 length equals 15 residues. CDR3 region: CSARVQAGAYNEQFF. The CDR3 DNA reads TGCAGTGCTAGAGTTCAAGCGGGGGCTTACAATGAGCAGTTCTTC.

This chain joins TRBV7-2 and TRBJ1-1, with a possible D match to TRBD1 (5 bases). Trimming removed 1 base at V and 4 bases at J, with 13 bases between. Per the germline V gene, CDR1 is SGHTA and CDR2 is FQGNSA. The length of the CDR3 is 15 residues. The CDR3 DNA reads TGTGCCAGCAGCTTAGTAAGGGGCTGGGGCACTGAAGCTTTCTTT. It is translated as CASSLVRGWGTEAFF.

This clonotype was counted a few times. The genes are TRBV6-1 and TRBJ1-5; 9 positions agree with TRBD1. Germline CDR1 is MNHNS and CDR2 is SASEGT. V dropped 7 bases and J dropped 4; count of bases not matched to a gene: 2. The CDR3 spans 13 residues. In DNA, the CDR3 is TGTGCCAGCACGACAGGGGGAAATCAGCCCCAGCATTTT. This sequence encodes CASTTGGNQPQHF.

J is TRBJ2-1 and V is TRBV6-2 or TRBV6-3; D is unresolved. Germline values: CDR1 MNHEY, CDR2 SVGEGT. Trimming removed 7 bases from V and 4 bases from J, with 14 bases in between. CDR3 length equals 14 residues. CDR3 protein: CASTVPGGYNEQFF. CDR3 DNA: TGTGCCAGCACCGTCCCGGGTGGATACAATGAGCAGTTCTTC.

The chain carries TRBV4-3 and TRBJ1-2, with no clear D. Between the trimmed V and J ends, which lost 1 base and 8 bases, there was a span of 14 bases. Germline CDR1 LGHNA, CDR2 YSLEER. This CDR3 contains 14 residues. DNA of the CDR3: TGCGCCAGCAGCCAAGGTTTGAATCTTGGCGGCTACACCTTC. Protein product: CASSQGLNLGGYTF.

The CDR3 DNA reads as TGTGCCAGCAGCTTCGCCGTACGCACAGATACGCAGTATTTT. Translating gives CASSFAVRTDTQYF. The gene calls are TRBV7-2 and TRBJ2-3; D not resolved. V was trimmed by 3 bases and J by 1 base, leaving 8 bases between them. This CDR3 region has 14 residues. Germline lookup yields CDR1 SGHTA and CDR2 FQGNSA.

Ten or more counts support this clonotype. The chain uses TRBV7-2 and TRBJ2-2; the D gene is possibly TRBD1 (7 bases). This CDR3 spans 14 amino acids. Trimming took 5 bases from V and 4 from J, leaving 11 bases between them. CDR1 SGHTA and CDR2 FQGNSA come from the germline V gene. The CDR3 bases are TGTGCCAGCAGCCCCCAGGGGGGCACCGGGGAGCTGTTTTTT. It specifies CASSPQGGTGELFF.

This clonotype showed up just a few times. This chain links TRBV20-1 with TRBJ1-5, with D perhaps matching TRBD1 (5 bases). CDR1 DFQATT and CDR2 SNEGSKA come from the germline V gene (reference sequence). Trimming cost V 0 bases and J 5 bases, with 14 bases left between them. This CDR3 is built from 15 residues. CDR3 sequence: CSARDSRQIDQPQHF. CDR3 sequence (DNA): TGCAGTGCTAGAGATTCTAGACAGATCGATCAGCCCCAGCATTTT.

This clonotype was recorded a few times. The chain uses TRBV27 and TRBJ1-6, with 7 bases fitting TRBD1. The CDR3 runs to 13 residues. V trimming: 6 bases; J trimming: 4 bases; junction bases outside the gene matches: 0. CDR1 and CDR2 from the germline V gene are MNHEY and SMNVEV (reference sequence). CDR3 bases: TGTGCCAGCAGGGGACAGTATAATTCACCCCTCCACTTT. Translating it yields CASRGQYNSPLHF.

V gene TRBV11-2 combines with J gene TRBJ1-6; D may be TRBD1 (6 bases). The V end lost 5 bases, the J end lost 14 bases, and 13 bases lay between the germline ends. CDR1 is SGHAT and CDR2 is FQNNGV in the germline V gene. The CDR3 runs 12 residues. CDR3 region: CASSEQGVTLHF. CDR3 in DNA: TGTGCCAGCAGCGAACAGGGAGTCACCCTCCACTTT. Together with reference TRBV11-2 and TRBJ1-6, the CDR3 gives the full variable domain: EAGVAQSPRYKIIEKRQSVAFWCNPISGHATLYWYQQILGQGPKLLIQFQNNGVVDDSQLPKDRFSAERLKGVDSTLKIQPAKLEDSAVYLCASSEQGVTLHFGNGTRLTVT.

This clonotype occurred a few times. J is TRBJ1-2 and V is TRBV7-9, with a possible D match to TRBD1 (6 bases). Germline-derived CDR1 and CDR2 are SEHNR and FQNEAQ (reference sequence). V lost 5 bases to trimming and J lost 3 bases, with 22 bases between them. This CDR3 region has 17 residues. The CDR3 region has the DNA TGTGCCAGCAGCGCCGCTCCGACCCAGGGGCAGGACTATGGCTACACCTTC. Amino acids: CASSAAPTQGQDYGYTF.

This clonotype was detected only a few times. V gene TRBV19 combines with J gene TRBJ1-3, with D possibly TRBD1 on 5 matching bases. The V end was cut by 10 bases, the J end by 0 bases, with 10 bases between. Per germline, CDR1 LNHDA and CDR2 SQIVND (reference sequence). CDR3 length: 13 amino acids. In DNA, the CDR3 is TGTGCCATCCCGGACATCTCTGGAAACACCATATATTTT. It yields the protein CAIPDISGNTIYF.

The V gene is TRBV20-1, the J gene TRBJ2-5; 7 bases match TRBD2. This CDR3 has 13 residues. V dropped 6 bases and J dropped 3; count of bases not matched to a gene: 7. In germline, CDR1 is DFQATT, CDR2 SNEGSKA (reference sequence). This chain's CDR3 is CSALSGLKETQYF. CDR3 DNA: TGCAGTGCCCTCTCGGGACTAAAAGAGACCCAGTACTTC.

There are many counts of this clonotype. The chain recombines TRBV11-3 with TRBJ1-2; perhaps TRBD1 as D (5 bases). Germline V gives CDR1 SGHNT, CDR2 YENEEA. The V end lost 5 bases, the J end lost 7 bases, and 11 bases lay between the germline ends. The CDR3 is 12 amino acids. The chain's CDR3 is CASSLGTVGYTF. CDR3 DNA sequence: TGTGCCAGCAGCCTCGGGACCGTTGGCTACACCTTC. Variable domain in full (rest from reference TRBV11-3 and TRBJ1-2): EAGVVQSPRYKIIEKKQPVAFWCNPISGHNTLYWYLQNLGQGPELLIRYENEEAVDDSQLPKDRFSAERLKGVDSTLKIQPAELGDSAVYLCASSLGTVGYTFGSGTRLTVV.

CDR3 sequence: CASSPGQYEQFF. The CDR3 region has the DNA TGTGCCAGCAGTCCGGGACAGTACGAGCAGTTCTTC. This chain links TRBV12-3 or TRBV12-4 with TRBJ2-1; TRBD1 matches at 7 bases. The CDR3 loop spans 12 amino acids. V shed 5 bases, J shed 10 bases, and the junction held 5 bases outside the gene matches.

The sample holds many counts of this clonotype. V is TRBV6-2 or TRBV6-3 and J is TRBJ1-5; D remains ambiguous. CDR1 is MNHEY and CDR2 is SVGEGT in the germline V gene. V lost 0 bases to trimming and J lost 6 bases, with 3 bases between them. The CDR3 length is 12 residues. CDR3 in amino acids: CASSYSGQPQHF. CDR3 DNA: TGTGCCAGCAGTTACTCGGGTCAGCCCCAGCATTTT.

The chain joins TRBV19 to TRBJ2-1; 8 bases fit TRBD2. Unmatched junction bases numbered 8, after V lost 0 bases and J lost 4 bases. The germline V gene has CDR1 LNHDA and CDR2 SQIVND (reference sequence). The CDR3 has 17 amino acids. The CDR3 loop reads CASSIDRASGFYNEQFF. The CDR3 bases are TGTGCCAGTAGTATAGATCGGGCTAGCGGGTTTTACAATGAGCAGTTCTTC.

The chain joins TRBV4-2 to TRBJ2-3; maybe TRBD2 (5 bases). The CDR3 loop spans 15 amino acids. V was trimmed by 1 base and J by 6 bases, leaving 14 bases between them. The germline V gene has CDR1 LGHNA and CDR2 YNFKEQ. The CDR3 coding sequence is TGTGCCAGCAGCCAAGTTAACCGGCGGGCCGATACGCAGTATTTT. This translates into CASSQVNRRADTQYF.

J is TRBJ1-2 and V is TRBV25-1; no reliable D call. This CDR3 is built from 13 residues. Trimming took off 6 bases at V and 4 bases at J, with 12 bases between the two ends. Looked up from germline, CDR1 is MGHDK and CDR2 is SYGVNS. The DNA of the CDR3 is TGTGCCAGCAGGGGGTCAGGTCCCTATGGCTACACCTTC. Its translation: CASRGSGPYGYTF.

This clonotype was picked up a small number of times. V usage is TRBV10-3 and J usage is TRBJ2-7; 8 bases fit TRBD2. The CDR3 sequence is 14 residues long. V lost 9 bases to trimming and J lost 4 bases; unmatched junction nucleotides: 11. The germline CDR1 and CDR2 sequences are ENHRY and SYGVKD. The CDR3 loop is CAISSGLVTYEQYV. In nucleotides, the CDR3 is TGTGCCATTTCATCGGGACTAGTAACTTACGAGCAGTACGTC.

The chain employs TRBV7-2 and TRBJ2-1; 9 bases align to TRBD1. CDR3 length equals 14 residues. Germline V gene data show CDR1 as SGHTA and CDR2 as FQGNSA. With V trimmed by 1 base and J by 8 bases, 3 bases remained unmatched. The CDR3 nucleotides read TGTGCCAGCAGCTTAGGACAGGGGGGCGATGAGCAGTTCTTC. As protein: CASSLGQGGDEQFF.

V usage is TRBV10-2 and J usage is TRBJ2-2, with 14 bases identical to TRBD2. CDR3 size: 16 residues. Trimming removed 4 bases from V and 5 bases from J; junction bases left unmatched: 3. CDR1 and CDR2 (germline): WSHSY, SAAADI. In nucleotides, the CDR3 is TGCGCCAGCAGTGGGACTAGCGGGAGGTATACCGGGGAGCTGTTTTTT. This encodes CASSGTSGRYTGELFF.

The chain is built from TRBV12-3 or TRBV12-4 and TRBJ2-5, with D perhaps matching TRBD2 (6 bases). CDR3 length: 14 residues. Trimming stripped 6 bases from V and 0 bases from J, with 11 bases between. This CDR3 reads CASRVGGYQETQYF. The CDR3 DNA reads TGTGCCAGCAGAGTTGGGGGGTACCAAGAGACCCAGTACTTC.

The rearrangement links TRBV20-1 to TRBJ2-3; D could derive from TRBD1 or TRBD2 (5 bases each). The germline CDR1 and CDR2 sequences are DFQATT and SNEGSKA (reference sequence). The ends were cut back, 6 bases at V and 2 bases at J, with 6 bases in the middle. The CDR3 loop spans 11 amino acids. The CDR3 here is CSAGTTDTQYF. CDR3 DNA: TGCAGTGCCGGGACCACAGATACGCAGTATTTT.

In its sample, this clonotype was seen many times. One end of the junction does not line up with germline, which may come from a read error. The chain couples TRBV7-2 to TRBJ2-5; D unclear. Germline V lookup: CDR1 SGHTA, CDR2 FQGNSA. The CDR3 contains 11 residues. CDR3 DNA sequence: TGTGCCAGCACCTTAAAAGAGACCCAGTACTTC. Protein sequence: CASTLKETQYF.